This TCR beta chain was identified during a study of OX40 agonist ivuxolimab in advanced cancers. About the study: Ivuxolimab doses were 0.01, 0.1, 0.3, 1.5, 3 or 10 mg/kg every 2 weeks.

Only in-frame clones appear in the TCRdb table, and some are missing; sequencing was by immunoSEQ multiplex PCR. The sample holds 70,000 to 85,000 clones, about 94% seen once. The CDR3 is 15 residues long. Looked up from germline, CDR1 is KGHSH and CDR2 is LQKENI. After removal of 3 bases from V and 5 bases from J, the junction contained 9 bases not matched to a gene. The starting material was CD4+ or CD8+ T cells sorted from blood, obtained in a trial of the OX40 agonist ivuxolimab. The V gene is TRBV18, the J gene TRBJ2-7, with 8 nucleotides matching TRBD1. The sequence was collected from an adult with an advanced solid tumor such as melanoma, head and neck, liver or kidney cancer. CDR3 residues: CASSPGGQGANEQYF. In nucleotides, the CDR3 is TGTGCCAGCTCACCTGGCGGGCAGGGGGCCAACGAGCAGTACTTC. Full variable domain (rest looked up from reference TRBV18 and TRBJ2-7): NAGVMQNPRHLVRRRGQEARLRCSPMKGHSHVYWYRQLPEEGLKFMVYLQKENIIDESGMPKERFSAEFPKEGPSILRIQQVVRGDSAAYFCASSPGGQGANEQYFGPGTRLTVT.